This T cell receptor beta chain came from a study of CD8 T cells in Susac syndrome. With random hexamers, about 0.5 to 1 ug RNA was reverse transcribed. TCRdb fed the immunoSEQ multiplex PCR reads into MiXCR, producing one record per CDR3 protein. The data contain some 160,000 distinct CDR3 sequences, approximately 96% of them singletons. The TCR was taken from a human donor with multiple sclerosis. Sequencing used CD8+ T cells from PBMCs.

The CDR3 DNA reads TGCAGTGCTAGCCCGGGACAGGTGAACATTCAGTACTTC. Translated, it gives CSASPGQVNIQYF. V and J are TRBV20-1 and TRBJ2-4, with 8 bases aligning to TRBD1. The germline V gene has CDR1 DFQATT and CDR2 SNEGSKA (reference sequence). This CDR3 is built from 13 residues. V shed 3 bases and J 7 bases; nucleotides not matched to a gene: 5.